This TCR beta chain came from a study of blood T cell repertoires in COVID-19 (dated by TCRdb to 2020 to 2021). With regard to the full study: The collaborator samples originated in the United States, Italy and Spain and spanned the acute and convalescent phases of COVID-19. The material from the prospective study consisted of cDNA or gDNA derived from T cells, B-cell-depleted T cells, or PBMCs. Deeply sampled blood TCRbeta repertoires from subjects exposed to, actively infected with, or recovered from COVID-19 were included in the dataset. The repertoires were made available in a free public database intended to serve as a resource for research on the immune response to SARS-CoV-2. Samples were obtained from the ongoing ImmuneRACE study (first 160 participants) and from 1,000 to 1,500 subjects provided by 6 global collaborators. The sample metadata nearly always contained a de-identified subject ID, COVID-19 status, age in years and sex. Where available, HLA class I and class II types were taken from metadata supplied by the sample provider and were not determined by assay-based typing. Results the study describes overall, beyond this receptor: The quantity of clinical and demographic metadata differed by source and by participant and was supplied without curation.

In the case of this clone: Its target antigen remains unknown. Per-base quality was not reported, and no clone a single base away is much larger than it.

Participants in the prospective study were aged about 18 to 90 years, lived in about two dozen United States geographic areas, and enrolled through a virtual design. To assign participants to cohorts, the prospective study relied on clinical history that participants themselves reported in a screening survey and a study questionnaire. In the prospective study, whole blood, serum and a nasopharyngeal or oropharyngeal swab were collected from each participant by mobile phlebotomists. Participants in the prospective study had the option to provide additional blood draws and questionnaires over an approximately 2-month period. Blood samples from the prospective study were shipped frozen or at room temperature prior to DNA extraction. The immunoSEQ Assay, a bias-controlled multiplex PCR, was used to amplify TCRbeta CDR3 regions from genomic DNA. From the authors' description of their analysis: The number of nucleated cells in each sample was estimated by amplification of reference gene primers within the assay. To quantify the absolute abundance of each unique TCRbeta CDR3 rearrangement, sequence reads were collapsed and filtered. Productive Simpson clonality was computed per sample as the square root of Simpson's diversity index over productive rearrangements. TCRdb provides this immuneACCESS table in a form limited to in-frame rearrangements. Some clones are lacking; in checked studies, under half of them reflect an unresolved V gene, and why the rest are absent is not known. The V and J calls and clone size were taken over from that table, and D and trimming were inferred from the DNA. Across this sample there are around 180,000 clones, with 89% seen only once. The top ten hold approximately 2.1% of the sample.

V sheds 5 bases and J sheds 0 bases, leaving 14 bases between their ends. From the cysteine through the phenylalanine, the CDR3 covers 16 amino acids. The read is trimmed to its CDR3 DNA, 48 bases read in frame from base 1. Sequences KGHSH (CDR1) and LQKENI (CDR2) are obtained from the germline V gene. In this chain, TRBV18 is recombined with TRBJ1-3; possibly the D gene is TRBD1, per 5 matching bases. Material for sequencing was PBMCs or T cells enriched from blood (not recorded which). The receptor was derived from a woman aged 35 to 49 with acute COVID-19. The CDR3 sequence is CASSSGTSSSGNTIYF. Here is the DNA: TGTGCCAGCTCATCCGGGACTTCTAGCTCTGGAAACACCATATATTTT.